The 32 T cell receptor beta chains listed next were all sequenced from one sample in a study of blood T cell repertoires in COVID-19. Assay used: immunoSEQ multiplex PCR; TCRdb lists only in-frame clones, some missing. Here the sample spans about 100,000 clones, less than 90% being singletons. Input material: peripheral blood. Receptors originate from a man in his thirties or forties in a cohort sampled during active COVID-19.

The chain has TRBV5-6 and TRBJ1-2, with D perhaps TRBD1 (6 bases). Trimming pared 2 bases from V and 2 bases from J, leaving 10 bases between. Germline lookup yields CDR1 SGHDT and CDR2 YYEEEE. CDR3 size: 14 residues. CDR3 residues: CASSFGQRNYGYTF. The CDR3 region has the DNA TGTGCCAGCAGCTTCGGACAGAGGAACTATGGCTACACCTTC. Supplemented by reference TRBV5-6 and TRBJ1-2, the full variable domain reads DAGVTQSPTHLIKTRGQQVTLRCSPKSGHDTVSWYQQALGQGPQFIFQYYEEEERQRGNFPDRFSGHQFPNYSSELNVNALLLGDSALYLCASSFGQRNYGYTFGSGTRLTVV.

This clone showed up just a few times. The genes are TRBV7-2 and TRBJ2-5; D gene uncertain. V lost 0 bases to trimming and J lost 5 bases, with 7 bases between them. From germline, CDR1 is SGHTA and CDR2 FQGNSA. The CDR3 has 13 amino acids. CDR3 protein: CASSLANLETQYF. The DNA of the CDR3 is TGTGCCAGCAGCTTAGCAAACTTGGAGACCCAGTACTTC.

V and J are TRBV19 and TRBJ1-1; 8 nucleotides line up with TRBD1. The germline CDR1 and CDR2 sequences are LNHDA and SQIVND (reference sequence). The CDR3 totals 18 residues. Germline trimming cut 11 bases from V and 1 base from J; bases unmatched to any gene: 21. The CDR3 loop is CASWTGIFKGPENTEAFF. CDR3 sequence (DNA): TGTGCCTCATGGACAGGGATATTTAAAGGGCCAGAGAACACTGAAGCTTTCTTT.

V gene TRBV15 combines with J gene TRBJ1-4, with TRBD1 matching over 7 bases. The ends lost 3 bases at V and 4 bases at J; junction bases unmatched: 5. Looked up from germline, CDR1 is LNHNV and CDR2 is YYDKDF (reference sequence). The CDR3 loop spans 15 amino acids. In DNA, the CDR3 is TGTGCCACCAGCAGGGGACAGAAATATAATGAAAAACTGTTTTTT. Translated: CATSRGQKYNEKLFF.

The chain uses TRBV18 and TRBJ1-6; D is possibly TRBD1 (6 bases). The CDR3 covers 15 residues. V was cut by 2 bases and J by 7 bases, with 12 bases left in between. Germline-derived CDR1 and CDR2 are KGHSH and LQKENI. The CDR3 region has the DNA TGTGCCAGCTCACCAACCGGCCAGGGGAATTCACCCCTCCACTTT. The encoded protein is CASSPTGQGNSPLHF.

This chain links TRBV7-2 with TRBJ2-7, with D hard to call. Germline V CDR1 and CDR2: SGHTA, FQGNSA. The V gene lost 3 bases and the J gene lost 2 bases, with 8 bases spanning the gap. This CDR3 has 13 residues. CDR3 sequence reads: CASSLGSPYEQYF. Written as DNA, the CDR3 is TGTGCCAGCAGCTTGGGTAGCCCCTACGAGCAGTACTTC.

DNA of the CDR3: TGTGCCAGCAGTGGGGGGGACTCACCCCTCCACTTT. Amino acids: CASSGGDSPLHF. This rearrangement joins TRBV2 to TRBJ1-6; a possible D gene is TRBD1 (5 bases). Germline lookup yields CDR1 SNHLY and CDR2 FYNNEI. Trimming left V 4 bases short and J 10 bases short, with 8 bases between. The CDR3 length is 12 residues.

V is TRBV12-3 or TRBV12-4 and J is TRBJ2-3; 9 positions match TRBD1. Trimming cost V 8 bases and J 12 bases; bases outside gene matches: 6. The length of the CDR3 is 11 residues. CDR3 in DNA: TGTGCCAGCTCCGTGGGACAGGGTCAGTATTTT. The encoded protein is CASSVGQGQYF.

The chain recombines TRBV5-5 with TRBJ2-5; the match to TRBD2 covers 12 bases. Germline V gene lookup returns CDR1 SGHKS and CDR2 YYEKEE (reference sequence). Unmatched junction bases numbered 8, after V lost 0 bases and J lost 2 bases. The CDR3 covers 18 residues. This chain's CDR3 is CASSLAPTSGGLQETQYF. The DNA for the CDR3 is TGTGCCAGCAGCTTGGCCCCTACTAGCGGGGGGCTTCAAGAGACCCAGTACTTC.

The chain carries TRBV28 and TRBJ1-2; TRBD1 agrees at 7 bases. The germline gives CDR1 MDHEN, CDR2 SYDVKM. The V and J ends lost 6 bases and 8 bases, in that order; junction bases with no gene match: 12. There are 14 residues in the CDR3. CDR3 DNA sequence: TGTGCCAGCAGATATGGACAGGCGTTGAAGGGCTACACCTTC. Translated: CASRYGQALKGYTF.

The chain carries TRBV5-6 and TRBJ1-5; 7 bases are shared with TRBD1. Per germline, CDR1 SGHDT and CDR2 YYEEEE. V trimming: 2 bases; J trimming: 0 bases; junction bases outside the gene matches: 2. This CDR3 contains 15 residues. This chain's CDR3 is CASSFGTASNQPQHF. Here the CDR3 DNA reads TGTGCCAGCAGCTTCGGGACAGCTAGCAATCAGCCCCAGCATTTT.

The chain recombines TRBV3-1 (or the pseudogene TRBV3-2) with TRBJ2-2; D perhaps matches TRBD2 (5 bases). Germline V lookup: CDR1 LGHDT, CDR2 YNNKEL (reference sequence). V was trimmed by 4 bases and J by 5 bases, leaving 8 bases between them. This CDR3 has 13 residues. The DNA for the CDR3 is TGTGCCAGCAGCCCCCGAGGGACCGGGGAGCTGTTTTTT. Its translation: CASSPRGTGELFF.

CDR3 amino acids: CASRQIRTAKGGTQYF. The CDR3, as DNA: TGTGCCAGCAGACAAATAAGGACAGCAAAAGGGGGTACGCAGTATTTT. V gene TRBV11-2 combines with J gene TRBJ2-3; a possible D gene is TRBD1 (6 bases). The V and J ends lost 6 bases and 8 bases respectively, with 24 bases between them. Looked up from germline, CDR1 is SGHAT and CDR2 is FQNNGV. This CDR3 is built from 16 residues. Based on the CDR3 plus reference TRBV11-2 and TRBJ2-3, the full variable domain is EAGVAQSPRYKIIEKRQSVAFWCNPISGHATLYWYQQILGQGPKLLIQFQNNGVVDDSQLPKDRFSAERLKGVDSTLKIQPAKLEDSAVYLCASRQIRTAKGGTQYFGPGTRLTVL.

The CDR3 DNA follows: TGCGCCAGCAGCTTGGACGGGGGGGCCTTCGATGAGCAGTTCTTC. Its protein is CASSLDGGAFDEQFF. J is TRBJ2-1 and V is TRBV5-1; TRBD2 matches 8 bases. Losses at the gene ends were 0 bases for V and 8 bases for J; bases not matched to a gene: 7. This CDR3 is built from 15 residues. Germline V CDR1 and CDR2: SGHRS, YFSETQ.

This chain joins TRBV5-4 and TRBJ2-4; unclear D gene. Trimming removed 0 bases at V and 3 bases at J, with 7 bases between. The CDR3 contains 14 residues. Germline assignment: CDR1 SGHNT and CDR2 YYREEE (reference sequence). DNA for the CDR3: TGTGCCAGCAGCTTGGAAGGCGGCAAAAACATTCAGTACTTC. Protein sequence: CASSLEGGKNIQYF.

The chain uses TRBV2 and TRBJ2-7, with 11 positions matching TRBD2. The CDR3 consists of 20 residues. Germline V CDR1 and CDR2: SNHLY, FYNNEI. V shed 2 bases and J 4 bases; nucleotides not matched to a gene: 19. The CDR3 spells CASSEKGLAGGPRTRYEQYF. The CDR3 DNA is TGTGCCAGCAGTGAAAAGGGGCTAGCGGGGGGACCCCGAACTCGATACGAGCAGTACTTC.

The chain combines TRBV13 with TRBJ2-7, with 8 bases identical to TRBD2. The germline CDR1 and CDR2 sequences are PRHDT and FYEKMQ (reference sequence). The CDR3 spans 16 residues. V shed 5 bases and J 1 base; nucleotides not matched to a gene: 10. The CDR3 is CASSHKSGGSSYEQYF. The CDR3 DNA reads as TGTGCCAGCAGCCATAAAAGCGGGGGCTCTTCCTACGAGCAGTACTTC.

A few counts support this clone. The chain links TRBV7-3 to TRBJ1-2; D might be TRBD1 (6 bases). Germline V lookup: CDR1 SGHTA, CDR2 FQGTGA. The CDR3 is 13 amino acids. V gave up 4 bases and J gave up 2 bases, with 8 bases separating them. CDR3 nucleotide sequence: TGTGCCAGCAGCTCCGGGACAAACTATGGCTACACCTTC. It encodes CASSSGTNYGYTF. The variable domain in full, with the rest retrieved from reference TRBV7-3 and TRBJ1-2, is GAGVSQTPSNKVTEKGKYVELRCDPISGHTALYWYRQSLGQGPEFLIYFQGTGAADDSGLPNDRFFAVRPEGSVSTLKIQRTERGDSAVYLCASSSGTNYGYTFGSGTRLTVV.

The chain joins TRBV7-3 to TRBJ1-6; TRBD1 matches at 8 bases. CDR3 length: 14 residues. Germline loops: CDR1 SGHTA, CDR2 FQGTGA. V lost 4 bases, J lost 8 bases, and 4 bases stayed unmatched. CDR3 DNA sequence: TGTGCCAGCAGCTCAGAGGACAGGGATTCACCCCTCCACTTT. Protein: CASSSEDRDSPLHF.

CDR3 residues: CASSRDSRDTQYF. CDR3 sequence (DNA): TGTGCCAGCAGCCGGGACAGCAGGGATACGCAGTATTTT. J is TRBJ2-3 and V is TRBV27, with 7 bases aligning to TRBD1. V was clipped by 6 bases and J by 6 bases; unmatched bases: 6. The CDR3 sequence is 13 residues long. Germline CDR1 and CDR2: MNHEY and SMNVEV (reference sequence).

The V call is TRBV5-1, the J call TRBJ1-1; D not certain. Germline-derived CDR1 and CDR2 are SGHRS and YFSETQ. The germline V and J ends were trimmed by 4 bases and 2 bases, with 12 bases remaining between them. The CDR3 is 14 residues long. CDR3 in DNA: TGCGCCAGCAGCCCGCCCCAGGCTAACACTGAAGCTTTCTTT. Translated, it gives CASSPPQANTEAFF.

V is TRBV5-4 and J is TRBJ2-1; 8 nucleotides agree with TRBD2. V gave up 4 bases and J gave up 9 bases; unmatched junction bases: 12. The germline V gene encodes CDR1 SGHNT and CDR2 YYREEE (reference sequence). There are 15 residues in the CDR3. The CDR3 sequence is CASSQPGGGLIEQFF. The CDR3 coding sequence is TGTGCCAGCAGCCAGCCTGGCGGGGGGCTTATTGAGCAGTTCTTC.

The chain uses TRBV29-1 and TRBJ2-5, with D possibly TRBD1 on 6 matching bases. Per germline, CDR1 SQVTM and CDR2 ANQGSEA. The CDR3 extends over 12 amino acids. V gave up 1 base and J gave up 5 bases, with 8 bases separating them. For the CDR3, the DNA is TGCAGCGTTGAAGGGACAGAGGAGACCCAGTACTTC. This translates into CSVEGTEETQYF. The full variable domain, completed using reference TRBV29-1 and TRBJ2-5, is SAVISQKPSRDICQRGTSLTIQCQVDSQVTMMFWYRQQPGQSLTLIATANQGSEATYESGFVIDKFPISRPNLTFSTLTVSNMSPEDSSIYLCSVEGTEETQYFGPGTRLLVL.

The chain recombines TRBV7-6 with TRBJ2-3; TRBD2 matches 13 bases. Germline V gives CDR1 SGHVS, CDR2 FNYEAQ. The J segment lost 8 bases and the V segment lost 1 base, leaving 6 bases of the junction unmatched. The CDR3 is made up of 16 amino acids. In DNA, the CDR3 is TGTGCCAGCAGCTTAGGACTAGCGGGGGGTCAGGGTACGCAGTATTTT. The encoded protein is CASSLGLAGGQGTQYF.

The J gene is TRBJ2-6, the V gene TRBV5-1; D unresolved. Germline V CDR1 and CDR2: SGHRS, YFSETQ. This CDR3 is built from 14 residues. Trimming left V 1 base short and J 1 base short, with 3 bases between. CDR3 coding DNA: TGCGCCAGCAGCTTGTTATCTGGGGCCAACGTCCTGACTTTC. Amino acids: CASSLLSGANVLTF.

This chain connects TRBV9 to TRBJ1-1; D uncertain. The V and J ends lost 3 bases and 1 base respectively, with 16 bases between them. The germline V gene has CDR1 SGDLS and CDR2 YYNGEE. The CDR3 runs 16 residues. Here the CDR3 DNA reads TGTGCCAGCAGCGGTGGGCCAGGCCAGAAGAACACTGAAGCTTTCTTT. It specifies CASSGGPGQKNTEAFF.

This clone showed up just a few times. Within the sample, other DNA sequences also encode this same CDR3. The V gene is TRBV3-1 (or the pseudogene TRBV3-2), the J gene TRBJ1-5; 8 bases agree with TRBD1. This CDR3 is 15 amino acids long. V shed 4 bases, J shed 0 bases, and the junction held 2 bases outside the gene matches. The germline gives CDR1 LGHDT, CDR2 YNNKEL (reference sequence). This CDR3 is CASSRTGNSNQPQHF. The CDR3 DNA sequence: TGTGCCAGCAGCCGGACAGGGAATAGCAATCAGCCCCAGCATTTT.

This clone was recorded once. V is TRBV4-1 and J is TRBJ2-3, with 7 nucleotides matching TRBD1. There are 15 residues in the CDR3. J was trimmed by 5 bases and V by 3 bases; bases with no gene match: 8. Germline-derived CDR1 and CDR2 are MGHRA and YSYEKL. The CDR3 DNA reads TGCGCCAGCAGCCAGGCACAGGGGATTCGAGATACGCAGTATTTT. This gives the protein CASSQAQGIRDTQYF.

This chain links TRBV5-4 with TRBJ2-7, with D maybe TRBD1 (5 bases). There are 17 residues in the CDR3. V was trimmed by 3 bases and J by 3 bases, leaving 22 bases between them. Looked up from germline, CDR1 is SGHNT and CDR2 is YYREEE (reference sequence). This chain's CDR3 is CASSSGWTLKKDYEQYF. For the CDR3, the DNA is TGTGCCAGCAGCTCCGGATGGACACTCAAAAAAGACTACGAGCAGTACTTC.

The chain has TRBV19 and TRBJ2-3; 7 positions match TRBD2. Per the germline V gene, CDR1 is LNHDA and CDR2 is SQIVND (reference sequence). V lost 8 bases and J lost 2; bases outside the gene matches: 7. This CDR3 region has 14 residues. Written as DNA, the CDR3 is TGTGCCAGTTCTGCAGGGAGGGACACAGATACGCAGTATTTT. Translated, it gives CASSAGRDTDTQYF.

This sequence joins TRBV2 and TRBJ2-3; perhaps TRBD1 as D (6 bases). The CDR3 has 14 residues. Trimming shortened V by 6 bases and J by 2 bases, and 12 bases separated the two germline ends. Germline CDR1 SNHLY, CDR2 FYNNEI. CDR3 amino acids: CASRMTGDTDTQYF. The CDR3 DNA sequence: TGTGCCAGCAGGATGACAGGCGACACAGATACGCAGTATTTT.

The V call is TRBV28, the J call TRBJ1-2, with 8 bases lining up with TRBD1. With 6 bases clipped from V and 14 bases from J, the junction kept 8 bases outside the gene matches. Germline V lookup: CDR1 MDHEN, CDR2 SYDVKM. The CDR3 length is 11 residues. The CDR3 bases are TGTGCCAGCAGCCCCGACAGGGGAGGAACCTTC. This sequence encodes CASSPDRGGTF.